This T cell receptor (beta chain) originates from a study of shared clonotypes between healthy human individuals. Findings of the study overall: Generation probabilities of non-shared clonotypes were lower (relative to those shared by all four donors).

The naive CD8 subset, CD45RO-negative cells positively selected for CCR7, excluded terminally differentiated effector memory CD45RA+ cells. Recent acute infections and vaccinations were absent in the healthy HIV-negative adult donors. Nashville, Tennessee was home to all donors, who were Caucasian adults. V was pared by 3 bases and J by 5 bases, with 9 bases of the junction left unmatched. This CDR3 has 15 amino acids. The germline gives CDR1 MNHEY, CDR2 SMNVEV (reference sequence). A word on this clone: Its antigen is not identified.

The authors ran the assay at deep level. The table came from immunoSEQ multiplex PCR; TCRdb's copy has only in-frame clones and leaves some out. The data contain around 700,000 clones, roughly 94% of them singletons. The V gene is TRBV27, the J gene TRBJ2-5; 7 bases are shared with TRBD2. The origin of this receptor is a man aged 25-40 years in good health. What was sequenced was naive CD8+ T cells sorted from blood. The CDR3 coding sequence is TGTGCCAGCAGTTTGTTCCGGGAGGTGGGTGAGACCCAGTACTTC. It translates to CASSLFREVGETQYF.